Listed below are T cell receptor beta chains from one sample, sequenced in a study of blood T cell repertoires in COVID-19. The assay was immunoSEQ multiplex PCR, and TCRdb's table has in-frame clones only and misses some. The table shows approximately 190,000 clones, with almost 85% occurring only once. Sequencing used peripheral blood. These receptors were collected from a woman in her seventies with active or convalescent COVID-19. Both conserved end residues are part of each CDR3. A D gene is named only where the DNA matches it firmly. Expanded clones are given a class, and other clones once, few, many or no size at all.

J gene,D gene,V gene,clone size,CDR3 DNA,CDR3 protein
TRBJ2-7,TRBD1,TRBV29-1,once,TGCAGCGTTGTCGGTCGGGACAGGGGTTCCGAGCAGTACTTC,CSVVGRDRGSEQYF
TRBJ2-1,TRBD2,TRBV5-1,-,TGCGCCAGCAGCCTACTAGCGGGAGCCGCCTACAATGAGCAGTTCTTC,CASSLLAGAAYNEQFF
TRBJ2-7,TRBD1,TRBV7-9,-,TGTGCCAGCAGCTTAATAGGGACAGTGGAATACGAGCAGTACTTC,CASSLIGTVEYEQYF
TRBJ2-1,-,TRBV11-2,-,TGTGCCAGCAGCCCAACTAGCTATGAGCAGTTCTTC,CASSPTSYEQFF
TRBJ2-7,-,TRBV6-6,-,TGTGCCAGCAGACAGGGCGGCTACGAGCAGTACTTC,CASRQGGYEQYF
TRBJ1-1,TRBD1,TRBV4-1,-,TGCGCCAGCAGCCACCTAGACAGGGCTGAAGCTTTCTTT,CASSHLDRAEAFF
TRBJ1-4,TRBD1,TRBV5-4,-,TGTGCCAGCAGCTTAGGGGGCGGGGATGAAAAACTGTTTTTT,CASSLGGGDEKLFF
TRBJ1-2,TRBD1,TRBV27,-,TGTGCCAGCAGTTTAACTTGGACAGGGGCTGGCTACACCTTC,CASSLTWTGAGYTF
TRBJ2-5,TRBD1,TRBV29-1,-,TGCAGCTACGGACAGGGGAGAGAGACCCAGTACTTC,CSYGQGRETQYF
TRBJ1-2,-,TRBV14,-,TGTGCCAGCAGCCCGTCGGGCGGGGGCATGTTCGGCTATGGCTACACCTTC,CASSPSGGGMFGYGYTF
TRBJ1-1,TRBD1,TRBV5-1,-,TGCGCCAGCGGCCCTGGGACAAGGGGGCGCGGAGGCACTGAAGCTTTCTTT,CASGPGTRGRGGTEAFF
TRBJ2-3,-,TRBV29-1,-,TGCAGCGTTTCAAGGGCGGGGATGTTGGATACGCAGTATTTT,CSVSRAGMLDTQYF
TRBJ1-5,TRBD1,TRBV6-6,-,TGTGCCAGCACTCGGGACAGTAGCAATCAGCCCCAGCATTTT,CASTRDSSNQPQHF
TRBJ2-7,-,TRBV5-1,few,TGCGCCAGCAGCTTGCCGGGACTGGGCTCCTACGAGCAGTACTTC,CASSLPGLGSYEQYF
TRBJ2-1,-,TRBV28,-,TGTGCCAGCAGCCCCCACAGGGGGGGGGAGGGTTTCGGGATCTTC,CASSPHRGGEGFGIF
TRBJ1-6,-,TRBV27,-,TGTGCCAGCAGTCCGCCGGGTTCCTATAATTCACCCCTCCACTTT,CASSPPGSYNSPLHF
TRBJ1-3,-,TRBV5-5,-,TGTGCCAGCAGCCTACAGGTCCGCTCTGGAAACACCATATATTTT,CASSLQVRSGNTIYF
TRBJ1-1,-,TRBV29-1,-,TGCAGCGTCCGAAAGTCACAGGCCTGGAACACTGAAGCTTTCTTT,CSVRKSQAWNTEAFF
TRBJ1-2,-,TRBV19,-,TGTGCCAGTGAGGCGTCAGGGCAACTAAGCTATGGCTACACCTTC,CASEASGQLSYGYTF
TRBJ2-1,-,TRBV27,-,TGTGCCAGCAGTCCCTCGGGCAATGAGCAGTTCTTC,CASSPSGNEQFF
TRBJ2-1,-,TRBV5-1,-,TGCGCCAGCAGCTTGAAGCCTACGGTTGAGCAGTTCTTC,CASSLKPTVEQFF
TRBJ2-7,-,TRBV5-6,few,TGTGCCAGCAGTCTCCTGTCTTGGTCCCCAGACGAGCAGTACTTC,CASSLLSWSPDEQYF
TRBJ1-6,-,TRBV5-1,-,TGCGCCAGCAGTTCAAACAGGGCAAATTCACCCCTCCACTTT,CASSSNRANSPLHF
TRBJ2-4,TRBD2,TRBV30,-,TGTGCCTGGAGTGTAACGGAGTGGGGGGGGAACATTCAGTACTTC,CAWSVTEWGGNIQYF
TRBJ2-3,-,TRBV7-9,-,TGTGCCAGCAGCTTTAGCGGAGGGCCCACAGATACGCAGTATTTT,CASSFSGGPTDTQYF
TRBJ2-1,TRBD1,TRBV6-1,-,TGTGCCAGCAGTGAAGGGGGACAGGGGATTAATGAGCAGTTCTTC,CASSEGGQGINEQFF
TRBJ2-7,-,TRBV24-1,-,TGTGCCACCAGTGATTTGCAGGGGATGGAATACGAGCAGTACTTC,CATSDLQGMEYEQYF
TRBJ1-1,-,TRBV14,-,TGTGCCAGCAGCCAAGAAGCCAGGGGCATGACTGAAGCTTTCTTT,CASSQEARGMTEAFF
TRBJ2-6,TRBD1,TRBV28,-,TGTGCCAGCAGTTACAGGGGGCTTGGGGCCAACGTCCTGACTTTC,CASSYRGLGANVLTF
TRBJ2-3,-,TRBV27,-,TGTGCCAGCAGTTATGGGGCCATGTCAGATACGCAGTATTTT,CASSYGAMSDTQYF
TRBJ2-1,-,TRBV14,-,TGTGCCAGCAGCCAACGGGTCCTGATTGGAGAGCAGTTCTTC,CASSQRVLIGEQFF
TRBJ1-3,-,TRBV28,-,TGTGCCACTTCCTACCGAAGCTCTGGAAACACCATATATTTT,CATSYRSSGNTIYF
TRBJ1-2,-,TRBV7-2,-,TGTGCCAGCAGCTTCGGTCGGGGGAACGGCTACACCTTC,CASSFGRGNGYTF
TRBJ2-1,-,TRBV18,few,TGTGCCAGCTCACCAGCAGGTGAGCAGTTCTTC,CASSPAGEQFF
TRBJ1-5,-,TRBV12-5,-,TGTGCTAGTGGTCCCGGGGGGACCGAGCCCCAGCATTTT,CASGPGGTEPQHF
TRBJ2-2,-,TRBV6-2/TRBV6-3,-,TGTGCCAGCAGCCAGACAAACACCGGGGAGCTGTTTTTT,CASSQTNTGELFF
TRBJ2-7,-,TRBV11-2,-,TGTGCCAGCAGTCCGGGACATGCCTACGAGCAGTACTTC,CASSPGHAYEQYF
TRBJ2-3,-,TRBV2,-,TGTGCCAGCAGTTTATCAGATACGCAGTATTTT,CASSLSDTQYF
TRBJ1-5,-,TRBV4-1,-,TGCGCCAGCAGCCAAAAACCGGGGAATCAGCCCCAGCATTTT,CASSQKPGNQPQHF
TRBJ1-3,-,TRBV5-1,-,TGCGCCAGCAGCTTGGTGGGGAGCTCTGGAAACACCATATATTTT,CASSLVGSSGNTIYF
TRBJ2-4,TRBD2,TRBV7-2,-,TGTGCCAGCAGCCATTCGGCTAGCGGGAGACAAGCCAAAAACATTCAGTACTTC,CASSHSASGRQAKNIQYF
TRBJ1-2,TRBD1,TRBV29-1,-,TGCAGCGTTGGAACGGGACAGGGTTATGGCTACACCTTC,CSVGTGQGYGYTF
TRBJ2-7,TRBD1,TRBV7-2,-,TGTGCCAGCAGCTCCCGGACAGGGGGGACCTACGAGCAGTACTTC,CASSSRTGGTYEQYF
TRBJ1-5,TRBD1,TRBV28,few,TGTGCCAGCAGTTTCCAGGGGGCGCGTAGTCAGCCCCAGCATTTT,CASSFQGARSQPQHF
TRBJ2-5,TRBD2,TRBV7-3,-,TGTGCCAGCAGCAGGACTAGCGGGGCGCAAGAGACCCAGTACTTC,CASSRTSGAQETQYF
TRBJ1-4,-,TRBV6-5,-,TGTGCCAGTCAGACAGCAACTAATGAAAAACTGTTTTTT,CASQTATNEKLFF
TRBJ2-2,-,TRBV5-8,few,TGTGCCAGCAGCTTAGAGCGGGTCACCGGGGAGCTGTTTTTT,CASSLERVTGELFF
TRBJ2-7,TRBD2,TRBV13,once,TGTGCCAGCAGCCCTAGCGGGCCCACCTACGAGCAGTACTTC,CASSPSGPTYEQYF
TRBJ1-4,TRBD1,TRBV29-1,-,TGCAGCGTTGAAGGGGGGGACAGGCGGGTGTTTTTT,CSVEGGDRRVFF
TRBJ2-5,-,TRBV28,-,TGTGCCAGCAGTTTATGGGTGGCGGTAGGAGAGACCCAGTACTTC,CASSLWVAVGETQYF